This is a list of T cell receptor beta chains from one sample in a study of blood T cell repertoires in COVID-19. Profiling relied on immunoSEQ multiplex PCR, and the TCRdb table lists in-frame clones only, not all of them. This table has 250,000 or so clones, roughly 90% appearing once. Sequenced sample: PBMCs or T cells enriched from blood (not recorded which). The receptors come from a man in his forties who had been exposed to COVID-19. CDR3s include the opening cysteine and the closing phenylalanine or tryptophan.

CDR3aa: CASRLRDRGNYGYTF
v_gene: TRBV2
j_gene: TRBJ1-2

CDR3aa: CASHPQRIATDTQYF
v_gene: TRBV9
j_gene: TRBJ2-3

CDR3aa: CASSPLIQEEQYF
v_gene: TRBV18
j_gene: TRBJ2-7

CDR3aa: CAWSGPRTGGNSGANVLTF
v_gene: TRBV30
j_gene: TRBJ2-6

CDR3aa: CATSGTDRENYGYTF
v_gene: TRBV24-1
j_gene: TRBJ1-2

CDR3aa: CASSLIDGRGPNYNEQFF
v_gene: TRBV7-3
j_gene: TRBJ2-1

CDR3aa: CASSFSGRVADTQYF
v_gene: TRBV7-2
j_gene: TRBJ2-3

CDR3aa: CASSILRDRGAGANVLTF
v_gene: TRBV21-1
j_gene: TRBJ2-6

CDR3aa: CASSPRTSGDYNEQFF
v_gene: TRBV27
j_gene: TRBJ2-1

CDR3aa: CASSPGWGNQPQHF
v_gene: TRBV27
j_gene: TRBJ1-5

CDR3aa: CASSMTSGWNEQYF
v_gene: TRBV19
j_gene: TRBJ2-7

CDR3aa: CASGFHLPRVGNQPQHF
v_gene: TRBV12-5
j_gene: TRBJ1-5

CDR3aa: CAISSPQGVNTGELFF
v_gene: TRBV10-3
j_gene: TRBJ2-2

CDR3aa: CASSPDNPAEDTQYF
v_gene: TRBV5-1
j_gene: TRBJ2-3

CDR3aa: CASSLSQGMGQPQHF
v_gene: TRBV27
j_gene: TRBJ1-5

CDR3aa: CASSTPRGSSEKLFF
v_gene: TRBV6-5
j_gene: TRBJ1-4

CDR3aa: CASSYSLGQNTEAFF
v_gene: TRBV5-5
j_gene: TRBJ1-1

CDR3aa: CASSLGQGNTEAFF
v_gene: TRBV19
j_gene: TRBJ1-1

CDR3aa: CASGSQGRAGYTF
v_gene: TRBV7-9
j_gene: TRBJ1-2

CDR3aa: CASSLGTLIIYEQYF
v_gene: TRBV4-1
j_gene: TRBJ2-7

CDR3aa: CASKGRTSYEQYF
v_gene: TRBV19
j_gene: TRBJ2-7

CDR3aa: CASSPTGTGRLDEQYF
v_gene: TRBV18
j_gene: TRBJ2-7

CDR3aa: CASSFRDRGLRIPKNIQYF
v_gene: TRBV28
j_gene: TRBJ2-4

CDR3aa: CASSPLTGQASYEQYF
v_gene: TRBV27
j_gene: TRBJ2-7

CDR3aa: CASSTRGGTNSPLHF
v_gene: TRBV28
j_gene: TRBJ1-6

CDR3aa: CASSIGTTGELFF
v_gene: TRBV7-7
j_gene: TRBJ2-2

CDR3aa: CASSPLYLNTEAFF
v_gene: TRBV27
j_gene: TRBJ1-1

CDR3aa: CASSLGGTGRTGELFF
v_gene: TRBV7-9
j_gene: TRBJ2-2

CDR3aa: CASSSRDYSTGELFF
v_gene: TRBV9
j_gene: TRBJ2-2

CDR3aa: CASSLDPRDRVVEKLFF
v_gene: TRBV5-1
j_gene: TRBJ1-4

CDR3aa: CASGSPSIGPNEQYF
v_gene: TRBV12-5
j_gene: TRBJ2-7

CDR3aa: CASRGQVTEAFF
v_gene: TRBV28
j_gene: TRBJ1-1